Included here is one T cell receptor (beta chain) sequence, with context. V was clipped by 5 bases and J by 3 bases; unmatched bases: 3. The germline V gene encodes CDR1 KGHSH and CDR2 LQKENI. The CDR3 has 13 amino acids. The authors' processing: Reference gene primer amplification in the assay estimated nucleated cell counts. Some clones are missing from TCRdb's copy, which holds only in-frame ones; the method was immunoSEQ multiplex PCR. V, J and clone size reflect that table, while D and trimming were determined from the DNA. This sample has some 320,000 clones, with around nine tenths found just once. All recovered Cohort 3 donors got two negative PCRs, got clearance, or saw symptom resolution. These data belong to a study of blood T cell repertoires in COVID-19. Study-level information: T cells, B-cell-depleted T cells, or PBMCs supplied cDNA or gDNA.

The rearrangement links TRBV18 to TRBJ1-2; 7 bases line up with TRBD1. The sample taken for sequencing was PBMCs or T cells enriched from blood (not recorded which). The clonotype originates from a man in his 60s who had recovered from COVID-19. The CDR3 DNA follows: TGTGCCAGCTCAGCAACAGGGGACTATGGCTACACCTTC. It codes for CASSATGDYGYTF.